This entry lists 27 T cell receptor beta chains sequenced from one sample in a study of blood T cell repertoires in COVID-19. TCRdb's table, derived via immunoSEQ multiplex PCR, lists solely in-frame clones and lacks some. Of over 75,000 clones in the sample, over 60% are singletons; the top ten hold 8.7%. Material for sequencing was peripheral blood. Receptor source: a man aged 45-65 years who had recovered from COVID-19.

This clone was detected a few times. CDR3 nucleotide sequence: TGTGCCAGCAGCTTTTCTAGCGGCTACGAGCAGTACTTC. This sequence encodes CASSFSSGYEQYF. The chain combines TRBV7-3 with TRBJ2-7, with 7 nucleotides matching TRBD2. The length of the CDR3 is 13 residues. The V and J ends lost 3 bases and 3 bases, in that order; junction bases with no gene match: 2. From germline, CDR1 is SGHTA and CDR2 FQGTGA.

This clone was recorded a few times. The CDR3 DNA reads as TGTGCCAGCAGCACACCAGGGGGTAATGAGCAGTTCTTC. Translated: CASSTPGGNEQFF. The chain joins TRBV28 to TRBJ2-1; 7 bases line up with TRBD1. Germline loops: CDR1 MDHEN, CDR2 SYDVKM. The CDR3 has 13 amino acids. V shed 6 bases and J 7 bases; nucleotides not matched to a gene: 6. Full variable domain (missing parts from reference TRBV28 and TRBJ2-1): DVKVTQSSRYLVKRTGEKVFLECVQDMDHENMFWYRQDPGLGLRLIYFSYDVKMKEKGDIPEGYSVSREKKERFSLILESASTNQTSMYLCASSTPGGNEQFFGPGTRLTVL.

This clone has more than one count but fewer than ten. The chain joins TRBV24-1 to TRBJ2-7; D remains unclear. V dropped 0 bases and J dropped 4 bases, with 9 bases sitting between them. Germline V gives CDR1 KGHDR, CDR2 SFDVKD. CDR3 size: 14 residues. The CDR3 nucleotides read TGTGCCACCAGTGATTTGTCCAGAGGATACGAGCAGTACTTC. Its protein is CATSDLSRGYEQYF.

As to this clone: At the DNA level, this CDR3 is encoded by other sequences in the same sample as well. V gene TRBV7-9 combines with J gene TRBJ2-7, with TRBD1 as a possible D gene (5 bases). Trimming took 4 bases from V and 4 from J, leaving 8 bases between them. The CDR3 spans 12 residues. From germline, CDR1 is SEHNR and CDR2 FQNEAQ (reference sequence). The CDR3 is CASSSQGYEQYF. The DNA of the CDR3 is TGTGCCAGCAGCTCGCAGGGTTACGAGCAGTACTTC.

The rearrangement joins TRBV5-6 to TRBJ1-1, with D possibly TRBD1 on 5 matching bases. V was trimmed by 4 bases and J by 2 bases, leaving 9 bases between them. The V gene's germline CDR1 is SGHDT and CDR2 YYEEEE. The CDR3 totals 13 residues. In DNA form, the CDR3 reads TGTGCCAGCAGCCCGGACATCAACACTGAAGCTTTCTTT. Its protein product is CASSPDINTEAFF.

V and J are TRBV6-5 and TRBJ2-1; TRBD1 aligns across 7 bases. After removal of 10 bases from V and 4 bases from J, the junction contained 7 bases not matched to a gene. The CDR3 covers 13 residues. Germline CDR1 reads MNHEY; CDR2 reads SVGAGI. The CDR3 DNA is TGTGCCACCACGGGGACAGCTTACAATGAGCAGTTCTTC. This codes for CATTGTAYNEQFF.

The chain recombines TRBV5-6 with TRBJ2-3, with D possibly matching TRBD2 (6 bases). The CDR3 loop spans 15 amino acids. The V end was cut by 5 bases, the J end by 3 bases, with 16 bases between. CDR1 and CDR2 (germline): SGHDT, YYEEEE. CDR3 amino acids: CASRTEKGRTDTQYF. CDR3 in DNA: TGTGCCAGCAGGACTGAAAAGGGGAGGACAGATACGCAGTATTTT.

The chain uses TRBV6-5 and TRBJ1-2; 9 bases map to TRBD1. This CDR3 has 16 residues. V lost 0 bases to trimming and J lost 7 bases; unmatched junction nucleotides: 9. Germline V gene data show CDR1 as MNHEY and CDR2 as SVGAGI. CDR3 in amino acids: CASSYSREQGALGYTF. The DNA of the CDR3 is TGTGCCAGCAGTTACTCCCGCGAACAGGGGGCACTTGGCTACACCTTC.

This chain links TRBV6-5 with TRBJ1-5; D possibly corresponds to TRBD1 (5 bases). CDR3 length equals 13 residues. Germline CDR1 MNHEY, CDR2 SVGAGI. V was shortened by 2 bases and J by 4 bases, with 6 bases between the two germline ends. CDR3: CASSYGGNQPQHF. DNA of the CDR3: TGTGCCAGCAGTTACGGGGGGAATCAGCCCCAGCATTTT.

The chain joins TRBV5-4 to TRBJ2-1; D gene uncertain. Between the trimmed V and J ends, which lost 2 bases and 8 bases, there was a span of 14 bases. CDR3 length: 14 residues. CDR1 and CDR2 from the germline V gene are SGHNT and YYREEE (reference sequence). The CDR3 here is CASSFVGRYDEQFF. In DNA, the CDR3 is TGTGCCAGCAGCTTTGTTGGTAGATACGATGAGCAGTTCTTC.

The chain employs TRBV27 and TRBJ2-4; TRBD2 matches at 12 bases. The ends lost 5 bases at V and 0 bases at J; junction bases unmatched: 2. Germline V gene sequence: CDR1 MNHEY, CDR2 SMNVEV (reference sequence). This CDR3 contains 16 residues. The CDR3 loop reads CASSPSGGAAKNIQYF. CDR3 in DNA: TGTGCCAGCAGTCCTAGCGGGGGGGCAGCCAAAAACATTCAGTACTTC.

The chain employs TRBV6-5 and TRBJ1-2; no firm D call. This CDR3 spans 14 amino acids. Per germline, CDR1 MNHEY and CDR2 SVGAGI. The germline V and J ends were trimmed by 8 bases and 4 bases, with 17 bases remaining between them. As DNA, the CDR3 is TGTGCCAGCTCAAGCCTCGACTATTCCTATGGCTACACCTTC. Encoded protein: CASSSLDYSYGYTF.

The chain combines TRBV23-1 with TRBJ2-1; 7 bases are shared with TRBD1. TRBV23-1 is an ORF, with its function uncertain. V gave up 0 bases and J gave up 9 bases; unmatched junction bases: 5. The CDR3 has 14 amino acids. In nucleotides, the CDR3 is TGCGCCAGCAGTCAATCGTCAACAGGGGTTGAGCAGTTCTTC. Residues: CASSQSSTGVEQFF.

The V and J genes are TRBV7-9 and TRBJ1-2, with D perhaps TRBD1 (6 bases). The germline V gene has CDR1 SEHNR and CDR2 FQNEAQ (reference sequence). The CDR3 runs to 14 residues. Trimming removed 11 bases from V and 0 bases from J, with 16 bases in between. CDR3 DNA: TGTGCCTCCGGTCGGGGGGCGTCTAACTATGGCTACACCTTC. This encodes CASGRGASNYGYTF.

As DNA, the CDR3 is TGTGCCAGCAGCCAAGGGGACAGGGGGACAGAGACCCAGTACTTC. Translating it yields CASSQGDRGTETQYF. The V and J genes are TRBV3-1 (or the pseudogene TRBV3-2) and TRBJ2-5; 11 bases are a match to TRBD1. J was trimmed by 4 bases and V by 1 base; bases with no gene match: 2. This CDR3 has 15 amino acids. Germline CDR1 is LGHDT and CDR2 is YNNKEL (reference sequence).

V gene TRBV18 combines with J gene TRBJ1-1, with a tentative D call TRBD1 (5 bases). In germline, CDR1 is KGHSH, CDR2 LQKENI. Trimming removed 0 bases from V and 5 bases from J, with 22 bases in between. This CDR3 has 18 amino acids. The CDR3 nucleotides read TGTGCCAGCTCACCACCTGGGCCGAAGGGGCTGATGGAGACTGAAGCTTTCTTT. It is translated as CASSPPGPKGLMETEAFF.

J is TRBJ2-1 and V is TRBV7-9; tentatively, D is TRBD2 (5 bases). The CDR3 totals 13 residues. Trimming took 1 base from V and 9 from J, leaving 10 bases between them. CDR1 is SEHNR and CDR2 is FQNEAQ in the germline V gene (reference sequence). The CDR3 DNA reads as TGTGCCAGCAGCTTAGGTGGTAGCGTTGAGCAGTTCTTC. Its translation: CASSLGGSVEQFF.

The J gene is TRBJ2-3, the V gene TRBV5-4, with D perhaps matching TRBD2 (6 bases). The CDR3 extends over 14 amino acids. With 4 bases removed from V and 3 bases from J, the gap between germline ends came to 12 bases. CDR1 is SGHNT, CDR2 YYREEE, per germline (reference sequence). The CDR3 sequence: CASSRDSQTDTQYF. The CDR3 DNA reads as TGTGCCAGCAGCCGGGACTCTCAAACAGATACGCAGTATTTT. The whole variable domain, filled in from reference TRBV5-4 and TRBJ2-3, reads ETGVTQSPTHLIKTRGQQVTLRCSSQSGHNTVSWYQQALGQGPQFIFQYYREEENGRGNFPPRFSGLQFPNYSSELNVNALELDDSALYLCASSRDSQTDTQYFGPGTRLTVL.

The chain recombines TRBV11-3 with TRBJ2-3; 9 nucleotides match TRBD1. The CDR3 runs 18 residues. J lost 1 base, V lost 6 bases, and 14 bases had no gene match. Germline CDR1 and CDR2: SGHNT and YENEEA. Here the CDR3 reads CASSSGTGSRDGTDTQYF. CDR3 in DNA: TGTGCCAGCAGTTCCGGGACAGGGAGTCGGGACGGCACAGATACGCAGTATTTT.

This chain connects TRBV19 to TRBJ2-3, with TRBD2 matching 14 bases. V shed 2 bases and J 2 bases; nucleotides not matched to a gene: 6. Germline V CDR1 and CDR2: LNHDA, SQIVND (reference sequence). The CDR3 loop spans 18 amino acids. CDR3 in DNA: TGTGCCAGTAGTATACGGGGACTAGCGGGAGCCATCACAGATACGCAGTATTTT. It translates to CASSIRGLAGAITDTQYF. The full variable domain, with the rest looked up from reference TRBV19 and TRBJ2-3, is DGGITQSPKYLFRKEGQNVTLSCEQNLNHDAMYWYRQDPGQGLRLIYYSQIVNDFQKGDIAEGYSVSREKKESFPLTVTSAQKNPTAFYLCASSIRGLAGAITDTQYFGPGTRLTVL.

The V call is TRBV5-4, the J call TRBJ2-1, with 7 bases that match TRBD2. Trimming cost V 4 bases and J 6 bases; bases outside gene matches: 10. The CDR3 is 15 residues long. The V gene's germline CDR1 is SGHNT and CDR2 YYREEE (reference sequence). CDR3 region: CASSPPGRTPNEQFF. CDR3 bases: TGTGCCAGCAGCCCCCCCGGGAGGACACCCAATGAGCAGTTCTTC. The whole variable domain, remainder taken from reference TRBV5-4 and TRBJ2-1, is ETGVTQSPTHLIKTRGQQVTLRCSSQSGHNTVSWYQQALGQGPQFIFQYYREEENGRGNFPPRFSGLQFPNYSSELNVNALELDDSALYLCASSPPGRTPNEQFFGPGTRLTVL.

This clone has a single count. The chain couples TRBV5-8 to TRBJ1-1, with D possibly matching TRBD1 (6 bases). V dropped 5 bases and J dropped 3 bases, with 17 bases sitting between them. CDR1 is SGHTS and CDR2 is YDEGEE in the germline V gene. This CDR3 is built from 15 residues. The CDR3 nucleotides read TGTGCCAGCAGACCGTCAGGGGTATTGGACACTGAAGCTTTCTTT. The encoded protein is CASRPSGVLDTEAFF.

This clone has only one observation. The J gene is TRBJ2-1, the V gene TRBV6-6; 7 nucleotides match TRBD2. In germline, CDR1 is MNHNY, CDR2 SVGAGI (reference sequence). The CDR3 spans 16 residues. V was clipped by 3 bases and J by 7 bases; unmatched bases: 12. In DNA, the CDR3 is TGTGCCAGCAGTTATTCCCGGGGGGTCCTGGGGAATGAGCAGTTCTTC. Translation: CASSYSRGVLGNEQFF.

This sequence joins TRBV9 and TRBJ2-2; perhaps TRBD1 as D (6 bases). Germline values: CDR1 SGDLS, CDR2 YYNGEE. Trimming left V 3 bases short and J 0 bases short, with 15 bases between. The CDR3 consists of 17 residues. The CDR3 sequence is CASSAGTGPSNTGELFF. In DNA, the CDR3 is TGTGCCAGCAGCGCGGGCACAGGGCCATCGAACACCGGGGAGCTGTTTTTT. Looking up the rest from reference TRBV9 and TRBJ2-2 gives the full variable domain: DSGVTQTPKHLITATGQRVTLRCSPRSGDLSVYWYQQSLDQGLQFLIQYYNGEERAKGNILERFSAQQFPDLHSELNLSSLELGDSALYFCASSAGTGPSNTGELFFGEGSRLTVL.

This chain uses TRBV30 with TRBJ2-3; 8 positions agree with TRBD2. V shed 1 base, J shed 2 bases, and the junction held 8 bases outside the gene matches. Germline CDR1 is GTSNPN and CDR2 is SVGIG (reference sequence). The CDR3 loop spans 16 amino acids. In nucleotides, the CDR3 is TGTGCCTGGAGTGGGATAGGGCGGGGGGACACAGATACGCAGTATTTT. This sequence encodes CAWSGIGRGDTDTQYF. The whole variable domain, filled in from reference TRBV30 and TRBJ2-3, reads SQTIHQWPATLVQPVGSPLSLECTVEGTSNPNLYWYRQAAGRGLQLLFYSVGIGQISSEVPQNLSASRPQDRQFILSSKKLLLSDSGFYLCAWSGIGRGDTDTQYFGPGTRLTVL.

This clone was found a few times. The chain combines TRBV24-1 with TRBJ1-5, with D perhaps TRBD1 (6 bases). The germline V gene encodes CDR1 KGHDR and CDR2 SFDVKD. The germline V and J ends were trimmed by 4 bases and 0 bases, with 12 bases remaining between them. This CDR3 spans 16 amino acids. Here the CDR3 reads CATSDLTGYSNQPQHF. In DNA, the CDR3 is TGTGCCACCAGTGACCTAACAGGGTATAGCAATCAGCCCCAGCATTTT.

This clone was detected many times. This chain uses TRBV2 with TRBJ2-5, with a tentative D call TRBD2 (6 bases). Trimming stripped 1 base from V and 5 bases from J, with 14 bases between. This CDR3 comprises 15 residues. Germline CDR1 reads SNHLY; CDR2 reads FYNNEI. This CDR3 reads CASSEEGTPRETQYF. CDR3 nucleotide sequence: TGTGCCAGCAGTGAAGAGGGGACTCCTCGGGAGACCCAGTACTTC.